Included here is one T cell receptor beta chain sequence, with context. Seattle-derived patients entered the study during active infection and were followed longitudinally. These data originate in a study of blood T cell repertoires in COVID-19. Study as a whole: Sites in the United States, Italy and Spain provided acute and convalescent COVID-19 samples.

Per the original data handling: Amplified reference gene primers provided the basis for estimating nucleated cell counts. Only in-frame clones appear in the TCRdb table, and some are missing; sequencing was by immunoSEQ multiplex PCR. V and J calls plus clone size are reproduced from that table; the DNA served to infer D and trimming. Of fewer than 300,000 clones listed, over 75% are singletons. V lost 0 bases to trimming and J lost 6 bases, with 8 bases between them. The CDR3 is made up of 13 amino acids. Germline V gives CDR1 WNHNN, CDR2 SYGVQD (reference sequence). The sequence was collected from a human donor with COVID-19, enrolled during active disease. The donor label of this sample is uncertain. The sequencing sample was made of peripheral blood. The chain couples TRBV10-1 to TRBJ1-2, with a possible D match to TRBD1 (6 bases). The CDR3 nucleotides are TGCGCCAGCAGTGAGTCGAACAGGGATGGCTACACCTTC. This codes for CASSESNRDGYTF.